These 2 T cell receptor beta chains originate from one sample sequenced in a study of blood T cell repertoires in COVID-19. Sequencing was performed with immunoSEQ multiplex PCR; in TCRdb, only in-frame clones are kept and a portion is missing. The data contain tens of thousands of clones, about nine tenths of them singletons. Material for sequencing was peripheral blood. Receptor source: a woman older than 75 in a cohort sampled during active or convalescent COVID-19.

This chain connects TRBV5-1 to TRBJ1-5; D unresolved. Germline assignment: CDR1 SGHRS and CDR2 YFSETQ. The CDR3 length is 13 residues. V lost 0 bases and J 7 bases, leaving 8 bases between the germline ends. In DNA, the CDR3 is TGCGCCAGCAGCTTGGGAGGCTCCCAGCCCCAGCATTTT. Amino acid sequence: CASSLGGSQPQHF.

This clone occurred a few times. The chain joins TRBV11-2 to TRBJ1-1, with a weak D call TRBD1 (5 bases). Germline CDR1 reads SGHAT; CDR2 reads FQNNGV. Trimming took 7 bases from V and 3 from J, leaving 18 bases between them. This CDR3 is built from 15 residues. This chain's CDR3 is CASTPPIGAYTEAFF. The DNA of the CDR3 is TGTGCCAGCACCCCACCCATAGGGGCCTACACTGAAGCTTTCTTT.